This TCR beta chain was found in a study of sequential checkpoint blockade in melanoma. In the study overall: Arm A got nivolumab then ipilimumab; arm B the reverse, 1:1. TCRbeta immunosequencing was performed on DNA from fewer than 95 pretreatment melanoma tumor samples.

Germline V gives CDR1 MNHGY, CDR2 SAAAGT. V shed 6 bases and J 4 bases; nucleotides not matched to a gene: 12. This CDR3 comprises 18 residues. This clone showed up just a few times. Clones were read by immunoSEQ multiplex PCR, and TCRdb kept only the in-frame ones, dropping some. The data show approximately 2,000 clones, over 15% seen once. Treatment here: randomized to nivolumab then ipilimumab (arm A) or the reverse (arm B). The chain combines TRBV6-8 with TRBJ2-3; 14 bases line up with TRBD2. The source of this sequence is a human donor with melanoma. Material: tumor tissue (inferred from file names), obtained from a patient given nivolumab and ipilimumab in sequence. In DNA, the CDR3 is TGTGCCAGCAGGGACCTGGTGGGGACTAGCGGGGGCTCAGATACGCAGTATTTT. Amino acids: CASRDLVGTSGGSDTQYF.